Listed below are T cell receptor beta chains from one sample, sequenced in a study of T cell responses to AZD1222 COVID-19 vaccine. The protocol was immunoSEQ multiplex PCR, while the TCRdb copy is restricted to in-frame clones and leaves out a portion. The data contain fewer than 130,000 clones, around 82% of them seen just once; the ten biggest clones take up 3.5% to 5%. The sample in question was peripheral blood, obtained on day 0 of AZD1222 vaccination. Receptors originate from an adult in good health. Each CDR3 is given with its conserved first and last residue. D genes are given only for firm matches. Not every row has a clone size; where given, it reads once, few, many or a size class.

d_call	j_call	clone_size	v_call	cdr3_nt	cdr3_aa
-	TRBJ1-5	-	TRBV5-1	TGCGCCAGCAGCCTACATGAAAATCAGCCCCAGCATTTT	CASSLHENQPQHF
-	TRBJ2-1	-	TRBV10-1	TGCGCCAGCAGTGAGTCTCAGGGTTTCGGGGGCAATGAGCAGTTCTTC	CASSESQGFGGNEQFF
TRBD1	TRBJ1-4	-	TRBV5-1	TGCGCCAGCAGCTTGGGTCGACAGGGGAATGAAAAACTGTTTTTT	CASSLGRQGNEKLFF
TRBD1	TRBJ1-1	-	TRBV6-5	TGTGCCAGCAGTCAGCCGGGACAGGGGAGGGCTGAAGCTTTCTTT	CASSQPGQGRAEAFF
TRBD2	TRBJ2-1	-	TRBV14	TGTGCCAGCAGCCTGACGGGACTAGTTTTAAGCTCCTACAATGAGCAGTTCTTC	CASSLTGLVLSSYNEQFF
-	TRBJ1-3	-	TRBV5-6	TGTGCCAGCAGCTTGGCAGGGGACGGAAGAAACACCATATATTTT	CASSLAGDGRNTIYF
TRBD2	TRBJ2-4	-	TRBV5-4	TGTGCCAGCAGCTTCATGGGGGGGTTATCATCCGGCCTAGCCAAAAACATTCAGTACTTC	CASSFMGGLSSGLAKNIQYF
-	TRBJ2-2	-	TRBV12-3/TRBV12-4	TGTGCCACAATGGGGGTCACCGGGGAGCTGTTTTTT	CATMGVTGELFF
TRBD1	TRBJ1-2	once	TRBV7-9	TGTGCCAGCTCGCTTTTACAGGGGTCGGGTATGAATGGCTACACCTTC	CASSLLQGSGMNGYTF
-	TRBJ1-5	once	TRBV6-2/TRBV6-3	TGTGCCAGCAGTTACGGGCGGGGGATTAGCAATCAGCCCCAGCATTTT	CASSYGRGISNQPQHF
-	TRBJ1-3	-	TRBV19	TGTGCCAGTAGGCTATCCGGGGGATACACTGGAAACACCATATATTTT	CASRLSGGYTGNTIYF
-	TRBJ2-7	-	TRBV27	TGTGCCAGCAGTTTAGGCGACTCCTACGAGCAGTACTTC	CASSLGDSYEQYF
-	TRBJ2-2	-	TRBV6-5	TGTGCCAGCAGCGCGACGGAAAACACCGGGGAGCTGTTTTTT	CASSATENTGELFF
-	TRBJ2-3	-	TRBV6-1	TGTGCCAGCAGTGAGTGGGGGAGAAGAGGAGATACGCAGTATTTT	CASSEWGRRGDTQYF
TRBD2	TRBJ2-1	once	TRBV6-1	TGTGCCAGCAGTGAAGCACTAGCGGGAGGTGATTCGAAGCAGTTCTTC	CASSEALAGGDSKQFF
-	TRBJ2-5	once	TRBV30	TGTGCCTGGAGTGTAGATTGGCGGGTAGATCTCGAAGAGACCCAGTACTTC	CAWSVDWRVDLEETQYF
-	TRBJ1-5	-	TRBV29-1	TGCAGCGTTGAACAGGGTCGAGGACAGCCCCAGCATTTT	CSVEQGRGQPQHF
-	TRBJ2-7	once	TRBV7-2	TGTGCCAGCAGCTTAGGCCATCAGAGGGTTGAGCAGTACTTC	CASSLGHQRVEQYF
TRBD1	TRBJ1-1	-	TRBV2	TGTGCCAGCAGACCACAGGGGGCGAGAAACACTGAAGCTTTCTTT	CASRPQGARNTEAFF
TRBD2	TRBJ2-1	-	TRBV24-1	TGTGCCACCAGTGACCCTGCTAGCGGGAGTGGCCATGAGCAGTTCTTC	CATSDPASGSGHEQFF
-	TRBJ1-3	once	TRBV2	TGTGCCAGCAGTGAATCAGGAAGCTCTGGAAACACCATATATTTT	CASSESGSSGNTIYF
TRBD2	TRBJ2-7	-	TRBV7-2	TGTGCCAGCAGCTTAGCTATTTCGGGGGGATCCTACGAGCAGTACTTC	CASSLAISGGSYEQYF
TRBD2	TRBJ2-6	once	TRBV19	TGTGCCAGTAGTCCGGGACTAGCGGGAGAAGGGGCCAACGTCCTGACTTTC	CASSPGLAGEGANVLTF
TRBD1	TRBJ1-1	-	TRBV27	TGTGCCAGCAGTTTATTTACAGGGGGGAACACTGAAGCTTTCTTT	CASSLFTGGNTEAFF
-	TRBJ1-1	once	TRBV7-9	TGTGCCAGCAGCTTAGCTGGGCAGGTGGGCACTGAAGCTTTCTTT	CASSLAGQVGTEAFF
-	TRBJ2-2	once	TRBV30	TGTGCCTGGAGTTCGGGGCCCAACACCGGGGAGCTGTTTTTT	CAWSSGPNTGELFF
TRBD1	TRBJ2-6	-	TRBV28	TGTGCCAGCAGTTCACAGGGGATGTCCTTAGGGGCCAACGTCCTGACTTTC	CASSSQGMSLGANVLTF
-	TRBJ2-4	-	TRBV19	TGTGCCAGTAGGGTAGGACGGAGTGAGACCAAAAACATTCAGTACTTC	CASRVGRSETKNIQYF
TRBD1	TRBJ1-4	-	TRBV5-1	TGCGCCAGCAGCGCCCCAGGGGGAGGTGAAAAACTGTTTTTT	CASSAPGGGEKLFF
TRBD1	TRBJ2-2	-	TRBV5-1	TGCGCCGGCGGGACAGGGAACACCGGGGAGCTGTTTTTT	CAGGTGNTGELFF
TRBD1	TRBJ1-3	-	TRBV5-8	TGTGCCAGCGCCAGGGGGTCCACTGGAAACACCATATATTTT	CASARGSTGNTIYF
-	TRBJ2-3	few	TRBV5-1	TGCGCCAGCAGCTTGGCAAGCTTTAGCACAGATACGCAGTATTTT	CASSLASFSTDTQYF
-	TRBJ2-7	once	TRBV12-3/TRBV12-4	TGTGCCAGCAGTTTAGAGGTCCCCTACGAGCAGTACTTC	CASSLEVPYEQYF
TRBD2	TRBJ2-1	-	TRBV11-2	TGTGCCAGCAGCTTAAGGACTAGCGGGAGGTCATCCTACAATGAGCAGTTCTTC	CASSLRTSGRSSYNEQFF
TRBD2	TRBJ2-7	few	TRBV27	TGTGCCAGCAGGAGACGGGGAGGGCAGTTCTACGAGCAGTACTTC	CASRRRGGQFYEQYF
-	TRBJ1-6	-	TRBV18	TGTGCCAGCTCACCCGCGTCGCGTTCACCCCTCCACTTT	CASSPASRSPLHF
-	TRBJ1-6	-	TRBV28	TGTGCCAGCAGTCCAGGGAGGCTACAGTATTCACCCCTCCACTTT	CASSPGRLQYSPLHF
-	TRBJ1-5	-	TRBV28	TGTGCCAGCAGTTTAAGTGTAGGATTGGGATCGAGCAATCAGCCCCAGCATTTT	CASSLSVGLGSSNQPQHF
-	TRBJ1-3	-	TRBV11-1	TGTGCCAGCAGCTTAATCCGTGGAACTGGAAACACCATATATTTT	CASSLIRGTGNTIYF
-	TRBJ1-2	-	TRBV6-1	TGTGCCAGCAGTGAAGGTTCTACTAGATTATATGGCTACACCTTC	CASSEGSTRLYGYTF
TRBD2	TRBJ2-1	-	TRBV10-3	TGTGCCATCGGGACTAGCGGCGGGGAGACTGAGCAGTTCTTC	CAIGTSGGETEQFF